This TCR beta chain was recovered during a study of molecular identifiers for immune sequencing clone quantification. Study-level results: Effector cells kept over 98% of their molecules in clones above 20 RNA copies, while naive cells kept under 1% there. For highly expanded clones, sizes could be underestimated when identical TCR molecules share a barcode.

Previously reported methods and listed TCR primers produced the bulk TCR libraries. TCRdb redid the calling of the PCR reads with MiXCR, one entry per CDR3 protein. The sample has around 470,000 distinct CDR3 sequences, around 21% seen once. This clonotype was detected only a few times. The antigen is not known. Trimming left V 2 bases short and J 9 bases short, with 8 bases between. This CDR3 comprises 12 residues. The germline gives CDR1 MNHEY, CDR2 SVGEGT. For naive CD8 T cells, sorting used the CD8+CD4-CCR7+CD45RA+ phenotype. The origin of this receptor is a human donor in good health. Some libraries in this study had Jurkat cell RNA spiked in. The genes are TRBV6-2 or TRBV6-3 and TRBJ2-1; D uncertain. The material sequenced was naive CD8+ T cells from blood, with Jurkat cell RNA spiked in. As for subset: FACS-sorted CD8+CD4-CCR7+CD45RA+ naive T cells. In DNA, the CDR3 is TGTGCCAGCAGTTACCCAAGGTCTGAGCAGTTCTTC. It translates to CASSYPRSEQFF.